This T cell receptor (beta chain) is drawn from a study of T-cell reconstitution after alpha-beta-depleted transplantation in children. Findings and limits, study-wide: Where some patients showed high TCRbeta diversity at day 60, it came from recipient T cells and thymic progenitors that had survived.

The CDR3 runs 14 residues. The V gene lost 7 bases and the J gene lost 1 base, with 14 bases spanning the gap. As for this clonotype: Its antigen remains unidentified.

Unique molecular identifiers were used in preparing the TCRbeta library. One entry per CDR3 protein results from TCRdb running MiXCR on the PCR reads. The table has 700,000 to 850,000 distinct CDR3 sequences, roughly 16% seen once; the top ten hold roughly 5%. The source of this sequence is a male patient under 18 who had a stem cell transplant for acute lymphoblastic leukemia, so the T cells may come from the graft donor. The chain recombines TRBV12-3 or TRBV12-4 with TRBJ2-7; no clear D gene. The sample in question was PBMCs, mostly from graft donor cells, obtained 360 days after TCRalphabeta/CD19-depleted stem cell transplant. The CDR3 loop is CASTPASPSYEQYF. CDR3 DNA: TGTGCCAGCACCCCGGCCAGTCCTTCCTACGAGCAGTACTTC.